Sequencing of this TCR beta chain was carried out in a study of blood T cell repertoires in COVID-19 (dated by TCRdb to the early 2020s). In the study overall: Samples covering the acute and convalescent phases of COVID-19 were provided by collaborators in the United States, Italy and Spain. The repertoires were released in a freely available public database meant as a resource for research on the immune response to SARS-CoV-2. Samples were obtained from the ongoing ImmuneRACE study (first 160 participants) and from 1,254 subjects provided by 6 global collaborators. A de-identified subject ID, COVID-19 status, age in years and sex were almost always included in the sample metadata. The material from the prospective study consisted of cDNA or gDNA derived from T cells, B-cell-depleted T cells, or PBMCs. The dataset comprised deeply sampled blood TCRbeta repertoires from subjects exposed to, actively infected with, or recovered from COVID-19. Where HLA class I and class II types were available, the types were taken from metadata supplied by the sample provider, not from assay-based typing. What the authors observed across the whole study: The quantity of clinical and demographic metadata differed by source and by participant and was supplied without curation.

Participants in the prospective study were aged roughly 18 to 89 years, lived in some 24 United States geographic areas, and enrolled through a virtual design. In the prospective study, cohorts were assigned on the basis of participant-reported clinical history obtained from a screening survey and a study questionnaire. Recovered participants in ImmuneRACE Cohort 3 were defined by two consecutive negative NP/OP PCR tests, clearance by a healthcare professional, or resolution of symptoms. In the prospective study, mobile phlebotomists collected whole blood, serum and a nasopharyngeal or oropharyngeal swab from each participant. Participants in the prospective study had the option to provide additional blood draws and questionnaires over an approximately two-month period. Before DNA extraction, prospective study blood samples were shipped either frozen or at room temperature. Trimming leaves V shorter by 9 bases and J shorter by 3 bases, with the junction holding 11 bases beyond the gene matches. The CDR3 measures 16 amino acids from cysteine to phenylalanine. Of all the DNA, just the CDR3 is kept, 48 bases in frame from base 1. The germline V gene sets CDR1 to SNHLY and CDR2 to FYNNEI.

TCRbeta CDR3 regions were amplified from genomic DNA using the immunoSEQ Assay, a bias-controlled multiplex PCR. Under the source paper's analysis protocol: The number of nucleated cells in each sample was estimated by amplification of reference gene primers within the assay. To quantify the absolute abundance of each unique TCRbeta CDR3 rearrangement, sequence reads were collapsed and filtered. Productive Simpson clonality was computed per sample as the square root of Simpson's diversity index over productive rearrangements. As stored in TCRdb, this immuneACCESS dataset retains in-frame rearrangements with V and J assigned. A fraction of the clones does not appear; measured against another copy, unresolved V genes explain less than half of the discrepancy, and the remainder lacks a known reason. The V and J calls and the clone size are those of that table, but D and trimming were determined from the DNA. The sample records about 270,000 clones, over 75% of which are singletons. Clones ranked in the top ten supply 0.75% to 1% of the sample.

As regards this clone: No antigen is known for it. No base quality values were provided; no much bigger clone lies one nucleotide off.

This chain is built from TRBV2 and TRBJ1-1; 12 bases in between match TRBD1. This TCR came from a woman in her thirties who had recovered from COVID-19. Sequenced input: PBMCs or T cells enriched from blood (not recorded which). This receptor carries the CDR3 CARTGTGGNPYTEAFF. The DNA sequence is TGTGCCAGAACCGGGACAGGGGGCAACCCGTACACTGAAGCTTTCTTT. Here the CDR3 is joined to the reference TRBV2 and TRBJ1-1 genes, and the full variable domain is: EPEVTQTPSHQVTQMGQEVILRCVPISNHLYFYWYRQILGQKVEFLVSFYNNEISEKSEIFDDQFSVERPDGSNFTLKIRSTKLEDSAMYFCARTGTGGNPYTEAFFGQGTRLTVV.